The rows below give T cell receptor beta chains drawn from one sample of a study of shared clonotypes between healthy human individuals. Profiled with immunoSEQ multiplex PCR; TCRdb holds only in-frame clones, not every one. The sample lists 2 million to 2.5 million clones; 93% were seen once. Sample: naive CD4+ T cells from PBMCs. The receptors originated from a man aged 18 to 35 in good health. Some clones in this sample may be carry-over from other donors' samples. Both conserved end residues are part of each CDR3. D genes are given only for firm matches. Expanded clones are given a class, and other clones once, few, many or no size at all.

length: 14
V: TRBV30
size: .
J: TRBJ2-3
D: .
CDR3: CAWTLRPRTDTQYF
DNA: TGTGCCTGGACCCTTCGACCCCGGACAGATACGCAGTATTTT

length: 13
V: TRBV19
size: .
J: TRBJ1-5
D: .
CDR3: CASKGYSNQPQHF
DNA: TGTGCCAGTAAGGGGTATAGCAATCAGCCCCAGCATTTT

length: 13
V: TRBV6-1
size: .
J: TRBJ1-1
D: .
CDR3: CASRDTTEGEAFF
DNA: TGTGCCAGCAGGGACACTACTGAGGGTGAAGCTTTCTTT

length: 12
V: TRBV28
size: few
J: TRBJ2-1
D: .
CDR3: CASLASYNEQFF
DNA: TGTGCCAGCCTTGCCTCCTACAATGAGCAGTTCTTC

length: 15
V: TRBV6-1
size: .
J: TRBJ1-1
D: .
CDR3: CASSEATRGNTEAFF
DNA: TGTGCCAGCAGTGAAGCAACAAGGGGGAACACTGAAGCTTTCTTT

length: 16
V: TRBV15
size: .
J: TRBJ1-5
D: .
CDR3: CATSRGGWASNQPQHF
DNA: TGTGCCACCAGCAGAGGGGGCTGGGCGAGCAATCAGCCCCAGCATTTT

length: 12
V: TRBV7-2
size: .
J: TRBJ1-2
D: TRBD1
CDR3: CASSAGQYGYTF
DNA: TGTGCCAGCAGCGCGGGACAGTATGGCTACACCTTC

length: 18
V: TRBV5-4
size: .
J: TRBJ1-4
D: TRBD1
CDR3: CASSDEPGTVGLGEKLFF
DNA: TGTGCCAGCAGCGACGAACCTGGGACAGTGGGACTGGGGGAAAAACTGTTTTTC

length: 14
V: TRBV7-7
size: .
J: TRBJ2-1
D: .
CDR3: CASSSRRVLNGQFF
DNA: TGTGCCAGCAGTTCCCGCCGAGTGCTGAATGGGCAGTTCTTC

length: 16
V: TRBV14
size: .
J: TRBJ1-3
D: TRBD1
CDR3: CASSVRDRVFGNTIYF
DNA: TGTGCCAGCAGCGTCCGGGACAGGGTCTTTGGAAACACCATATATTTT

length: 13
V: TRBV29-1
size: .
J: TRBJ2-5
D: TRBD1
CDR3: CSGGQVLQETQYF
DNA: TGCAGCGGAGGACAGGTACTTCAAGAGACCCAGTACTTC

length: 13
V: TRBV2
size: .
J: TRBJ2-5
D: .
CDR3: CASSDEVRETQYF
DNA: TGTGCCAGCAGTGACGAGGTTCGGGAGACCCAGTACTTC

length: 16
V: TRBV27
size: .
J: TRBJ1-1
D: .
CDR3: CASSSRGGARDTEAFF
DNA: TGTGCCAGCAGTTCCCGAGGGGGGGCGCGGGACACTGAAGCTTTCTTT

length: 14
V: TRBV7-3
size: .
J: TRBJ1-1
D: TRBD1
CDR3: CASSPGQGSFEAFF
DNA: TGTGCCAGCAGCCCGGGACAGGGGTCCTTTGAAGCTTTCTTT

length: 16
V: TRBV5-1
size: .
J: TRBJ2-5
D: .
CDR3: CASSLVGGPRQETQYF
DNA: TGCGCCAGCAGCTTGGTTGGGGGGCCGAGGCAAGAGACCCAGTACTTC

length: 18
V: TRBV19
size: .
J: TRBJ2-1
D: TRBD1
CDR3: CASSTLFNRGSLIDEQFF
DNA: TGTGCCAGTAGCACCCTCTTTAACAGGGGGAGTTTAATTGATGAGCAGTTCTTC

length: 13
V: TRBV5-1
size: .
J: TRBJ2-5
D: TRBD1
CDR3: CASSDRGKETQYF
DNA: TGCGCCAGCAGCGACAGGGGAAAAGAGACCCAGTACTTC

length: 13
V: TRBV6-1
size: .
J: TRBJ2-1
D: TRBD2
CDR3: CASGQPLAGESLF
DNA: TGTGCCAGCGGTCAGCCCCTAGCGGGAGAATCGCTCTTC

length: 14
V: TRBV4-1
size: .
J: TRBJ2-2
D: .
CDR3: CASSHPSGTGELFF
DNA: TGCGCCAGCAGCCACCCCTCAGGCACCGGGGAGCTGTTTTTT

length: 16
V: TRBV9
size: .
J: TRBJ2-3
D: TRBD2
CDR3: CASSVSGTSPTDTQYF
DNA: TGTGCCAGCAGCGTCTCCGGGACTAGCCCTACAGATACGCAGTATTTT

length: 13
V: TRBV30
size: few
J: TRBJ1-1
D: .
CDR3: CAWTAARGTEAFF
DNA: TGTGCCTGGACGGCGGCGCGTGGCACTGAAGCTTTCTTT

length: 15
V: TRBV7-9
size: .
J: TRBJ2-7
D: TRBD1
CDR3: CASSLGQGDSYEQYF
DNA: TGTGCCAGCAGCTTAGGGCAGGGGGATTCCTACGAGCAGTACTTC

length: 13
V: TRBV28
size: .
J: TRBJ2-1
D: .
CDR3: CASSWILNNEQFF
DNA: TGTGCCAGCAGTTGGATCCTAAACAATGAGCAGTTCTTC

length: 11
V: TRBV6-5
size: .
J: TRBJ1-1
D: .
CDR3: CASSHGAEAFF
DNA: TGTGCCAGCAGCCATGGGGCTGAAGCTTTCTTT

length: 15
V: TRBV6-1
size: .
J: TRBJ2-1
D: .
CDR3: CASSAQLLSYNEQFF
DNA: TGTGCCAGCAGTGCCCAGCTCCTCTCCTACAATGAGCAGTTCTTC

length: 13
V: TRBV5-1
size: .
J: TRBJ2-7
D: .
CDR3: CASSLESAYEQYF
DNA: TGCGCCAGCAGCTTGGAGTCGGCCTACGAGCAGTACTTC

length: 16
V: TRBV7-9
size: .
J: TRBJ2-4
D: TRBD2
CDR3: CASSLDGGMGKNIQYF
DNA: TGTGCCAGCAGCTTAGACGGGGGGATGGGCAAAAACATTCAGTACTTC

length: 19
V: TRBV28
size: .
J: TRBJ2-1
D: .
CDR3: CASSSRPGAPASSYNEQFF
DNA: TGTGCCAGCAGTTCCAGACCTGGCGCTCCAGCTTCCTCCTACAATGAGCAGTTCTTC

length: 16
V: TRBV5-6
size: .
J: TRBJ2-3
D: TRBD2
CDR3: CASSLRTSGKTDTQYF
DNA: TGTGCCAGCAGCCTACGGACTAGCGGGAAAACAGATACGCAGTATTTT

length: 15
V: TRBV6-5
size: .
J: TRBJ2-1
D: TRBD2
CDR3: CASSYVASGYNEQFF
DNA: TGTGCCAGCAGTTACGTGGCTAGCGGGTACAATGAGCAGTTCTTC

length: 17
V: TRBV11-3
size: .
J: TRBJ2-2
D: TRBD1
CDR3: CASSLDWMGQHTGELFF
DNA: TGTGCCAGCAGCTTAGATTGGATGGGACAGCACACCGGGGAGCTGTTTTTT

length: 13
V: TRBV30
size: few
J: TRBJ1-1
D: .
CDR3: CASNDGMNTEAFF
DNA: TGTGCCTCCAACGACGGGATGAACACTGAAGCTTTCTTT

length: 15
V: TRBV5-8
size: .
J: TRBJ2-5
D: TRBD1
CDR3: CASSQGDRGGETQYF
DNA: TGTGCCAGCAGCCAGGGGGACCGCGGAGGAGAGACCCAGTACTTC